The clone carrying this TCR beta chain was picked up many times. As yet, its antigen is unknown. The entry originates in a study of T-cell memory formation after mild COVID-19. Study overall: Among the donors, TCR clusters were largely specific to each donor.

Trimming pared 4 bases from V and 2 bases from J, leaving 10 bases between. Looked up from germline, CDR1 is MNHNS and CDR2 is SASEGT. This CDR3 contains 14 residues. Notes on the study in general: Some responding clones appeared in pre-infection memory, suggesting cross-reactive memory joined. The second-wave clones peaking on day 37 were not confirmed as SARS-CoV-2-specific.

TCRdb reprocessed the 5' RACE reads with MiXCR, giving one entry per CDR3 protein. The sample records 25,000 to 35,000 distinct CDR3 sequences, around 12% being singletons. The chain combines TRBV6-1 with TRBJ2-3, with a possible D match to TRBD1 (6 bases). The clonotype comes from an adult woman who had mild COVID-19 (a few samples of this study predate the infection). Cell type and time point are not known. The sequencing sample was made of PBMCs or a T cell subset sorted from them (not recorded which). The CDR3 DNA reads TGTGCCAGCAGTGCGACAGGACACACAGATACGCAGTATTTT. Its translation is CASSATGHTDTQYF.